The 11 T cell receptor beta chains listed next were all sequenced from one sample in a study of T-cell memory formation after mild COVID-19. TCRdb processed the 5' RACE reads anew with MiXCR; each CDR3 protein has one entry. The sample has hundreds of thousands of distinct CDR3 sequences; about a sixth are singletons. Sequencing used PBMCs or a T cell subset sorted from them (not recorded which). Receptors originate from a young man who had mild COVID-19 (a few samples of this study predate the infection). Cell type and time point are not known.

This sequence joins TRBV12-3 or TRBV12-4 and TRBJ1-5; D call uncertain. The CDR3 is 14 residues long. The V gene lost 4 bases and the J gene lost 0 bases, with 7 bases spanning the gap. CDR3: CASSSVGSNQPQHF. The CDR3 DNA sequence: TGTGCCAGCAGTTCAGTGGGTAGCAATCAGCCCCAGCATTTT.

The chain combines TRBV18 with TRBJ1-1; a possible D gene is TRBD1 (5 bases). CDR1 and CDR2 from the germline V gene are KGHSH and LQKENI. V shed 2 bases and J shed 1 base, with 11 bases lying between them. The CDR3 contains 15 residues. The CDR3: CASSPSSGKNTEAFF. The CDR3, as DNA: TGTGCCAGCTCACCATCATCAGGGAAGAACACTGAAGCTTTCTTT. The full variable domain, its missing parts supplied by reference TRBV18 and TRBJ1-1, is NAGVMQNPRHLVRRRGQEARLRCSPMKGHSHVYWYRQLPEEGLKFMVYLQKENIIDESGMPKERFSAEFPKEGPSILRIQQVVRGDSAAYFCASSPSSGKNTEAFFGQGTRLTVV.

This clonotype has only a few counts. The chain links TRBV21-1 to TRBJ1-3. TRBV21-1 is noted as a pseudogene. This CDR3 spans 14 amino acids. The CDR3, as DNA: TGTGCCAGCAGCATAAAACACTCTGGAAACACCATATATTTT. This encodes CASSIKHSGNTIYF.

V and J are TRBV10-3 and TRBJ2-5; 10 bases map to TRBD2. This CDR3 spans 17 amino acids. The V gene's germline CDR1 is ENHRY and CDR2 SYGVKD. Trimming at V came to 5 bases and at J to 7 bases, leaving 16 bases not matched to a gene. The CDR3 region has the DNA TGTGCCATCAGTTCCCCCCCCCTAGCGGGGGCCGAGGGGACCCAGTACTTC. Translation gives CAISSPPLAGAEGTQYF.

The V and J genes are TRBV24-1 and TRBJ1-1; 7 bases line up with TRBD1. The CDR3 is 12 residues long. Per germline, CDR1 KGHDR and CDR2 SFDVKD. V was clipped by 9 bases and J by 1 base; unmatched bases: 1. The CDR3 nucleotides are TGTGCCACCCAGGGGGGGAACACTGAAGCTTTCTTT. Translated: CATQGGNTEAFF.

V gene TRBV14 combines with J gene TRBJ1-4, with 10 bases lining up with TRBD1. This CDR3 region has 16 residues. Looked up from germline, CDR1 is SGHDN and CDR2 is FVKESK. The V gene end was trimmed by 3 bases and the J gene end by 8 bases; junction bases not matched to a gene: 9. The CDR3 is CASSHKDRGIEEKLFF. DNA for the CDR3: TGTGCCAGCAGCCATAAGGACAGGGGGATCGAAGAAAAACTGTTTTTT.

V gene TRBV12-5 combines with J gene TRBJ2-3, with D unresolved. CDR3 length: 14 amino acids. V lost 3 bases, J lost 4 bases, and 11 bases lay in between. Germline loops: CDR1 LGHNT, CDR2 FRNRAP. CDR3 region: CASGFGPEADTQYF. In nucleotides, the CDR3 is TGTGCTAGTGGTTTCGGACCCGAAGCAGATACGCAGTATTTT.

This clonotype was detected only a few times. This sequence joins TRBV5-1 and TRBJ2-1; the match to TRBD2 covers 9 bases. The length of the CDR3 is 15 residues. The trim removed 4 bases at V and 7 bases at J, leaving 9 bases unmatched. In germline, CDR1 is SGHRS, CDR2 YFSETQ. The CDR3 reads CASSDRAGGYNEQFF. As DNA, the CDR3 is TGCGCCAGCAGCGACCGTGCGGGGGGGTATAATGAGCAGTTCTTC.

This clonotype occurred a few times. The chain recombines TRBV27 with TRBJ1-5; D might be TRBD1 (6 bases). The germline V gene encodes CDR1 MNHEY and CDR2 SMNVEV (reference sequence). Trimming removed 5 bases at V and 4 bases at J, with 12 bases between. The CDR3 is 14 amino acids. The chain's CDR3 is CASSVTGQNQPQHF. Written as DNA, the CDR3 is TGTGCCAGCAGTGTCACAGGGCAGAATCAGCCCCAGCATTTT.

The chain is built from TRBV9 and TRBJ2-3; weak D call: TRBD2 (5 bases). V was cut by 4 bases and J by 2 bases, with 8 bases left in between. Germline loops: CDR1 SGDLS, CDR2 YYNGEE. The CDR3 covers 13 residues. The CDR3 DNA follows: TGTGCCAGCAGCTCGGGGTTCACAGATACGCAGTATTTT. Translating gives CASSSGFTDTQYF.

This clonotype has just a few counts. The genes are TRBV6-6 and TRBJ2-7; D unclear. The CDR3 covers 11 residues. The V end was cut by 5 bases, the J end by 4 bases, with 6 bases between. Germline V gives CDR1 MNHNY, CDR2 SVGAGI (reference sequence). CDR3 sequence: CASSEKYEQYV. CDR3 nucleotide sequence: TGTGCCAGCAGTGAGAAGTACGAGCAGTACGTC.